This T cell receptor beta chain was observed in a study of cytomegalovirus exposure and HLA in healthy donors. Study results and caveats: For TCR beta chains, V- and J-gene trimming was later linked to a missense DCLRE1C variant. In all likelihood, a cluster of highly shared sequence variants was a sequencing artifact. CMV serostatus was the only recorded immune exposure for donors.

Whereas donors were nominally healthy upon sampling, unrecorded immune exposures were probable. Germline V gene lookup returns CDR1 SGHNT and CDR2 YYREEE (reference sequence). The CDR3 runs 14 residues. The trim removed 3 bases at V and 5 bases at J, leaving 8 bases unmatched. As to this clone: Antigen unknown.

60 Vbeta and 13 Jbeta primers were used in PCR. Clones were sequenced by immunoSEQ multiplex PCR, and TCRdb holds only the in-frame ones, with some missing. The clone table shows around 76,000 clones, with the ten largest holding over 4.5%. Source material: PBMCs. The sequence was obtained from a man aged 40-49 years in good health and CMV-seronegative. The chain carries TRBV5-4 and TRBJ2-7, with TRBD1 identical over 7 bases. In DNA, the CDR3 is TGTGCCAGCAGCTCTAGACAGGGTATAGACGAGCAGTACTTC. Amino acid sequence: CASSSRQGIDEQYF.